This T cell receptor beta chain was recovered during a study of lymphopenia after photon versus proton radiotherapy. The CDR3 length is 12 residues. Trimming shortened V by 3 bases and J by 4 bases, and 7 bases separated the two germline ends. Germline V CDR1 and CDR2: MNHNS, SASEGT. The method was immunoSEQ multiplex PCR; TCRdb's version includes in-frame clones alone and lacks a portion of them. The sample gives about 26,000 clones, around 83% of which show up once; roughly 5.2% is in the top ten. As regards this clone: As yet, its antigen is unknown.

Overall study findings and caveats: Survival link was tested only in deceased patients; proton benefit remains a possibility. A bigger post-nadir fall in TCR diversity correlated inversely with survival time in deceased patients. Post-nadir diversity loss with photons came from oligoclonal expansion, particularly CD8+ Temra cells.

The source is a man under 40 with gastric cancer. Sequenced here: peripheral blood, sampled from a patient treated with photon-based radiotherapy. The chain carries TRBV6-1 and TRBJ2-7; tentatively, D is TRBD1 (5 bases). The CDR3 DNA reads TGTGCCAGCAGTGATCAGGGATACGAGCAGTACTTC. Its translation is CASSDQGYEQYF.